This TCR beta chain was found in a study of T cell responses to AZD1222 COVID-19 vaccine. Data came from immunoSEQ multiplex PCR; TCRdb stores just in-frame clones and leaves some out. In the table there are roughly 140,000 clones, under 95% of which are singletons. The CDR3 extends over 14 amino acids. Germline CDR1 reads SQVTM; CDR2 reads ANQGSEA. V dropped 4 bases and J dropped 2 bases, with 12 bases sitting between them. The genes are TRBV29-1 and TRBJ1-5; D may be TRBD1 (5 bases). Here the sequenced sample was peripheral blood, taken on day 0 of AZD1222 vaccination. The source is an adult in good health. This chain's CDR3 is CSVGSGNRNQPQHF. The CDR3, as DNA: TGCAGCGTTGGTTCAGGGAACCGCAATCAGCCCCAGCATTTT.